This entry is about one T cell receptor (beta chain). The antigen remains undetermined. Germline loops: CDR1 SEHNR, CDR2 FQNEAQ (reference sequence). This CDR3 contains 15 residues. These data are taken from a study of CXCR3-negative and CXCR3-positive naive CD8 T cells. General study points: TRB CDR3s of CXCR3-positive naive cells were more hydrophobic than those of CXCR3-negative naive cells.

UMI-labeled TRB cDNA libraries were prepared by 5' RACE. TCRdb reprocessed the 5' RACE reads, keeping one entry per CDR3 protein, no DNA. This sample's table reports 100,000 to 150,000 distinct CDR3 sequences. The sample was naive CXCR3+ CD8+ T cells from blood. Subset reported: CD45RO-CCR7+CD27+CD95- naive CD8+ T cells expressing CXCR3 (TNR3+). The sequence came from a human donor in good health. Some clones in this sample may be carry-over from other donors' samples. V gene TRBV7-9 combines with J gene TRBJ1-6. The CDR3 spells CASSPSLEEGSPLHF.